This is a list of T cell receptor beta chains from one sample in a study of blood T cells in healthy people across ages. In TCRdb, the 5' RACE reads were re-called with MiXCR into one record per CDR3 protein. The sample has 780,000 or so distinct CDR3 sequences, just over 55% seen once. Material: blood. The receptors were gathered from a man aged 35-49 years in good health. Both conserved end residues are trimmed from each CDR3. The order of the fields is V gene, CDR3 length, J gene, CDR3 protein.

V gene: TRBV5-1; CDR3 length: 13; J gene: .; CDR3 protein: ASSLDGSWSYEQY
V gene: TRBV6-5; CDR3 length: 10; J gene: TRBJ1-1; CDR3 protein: ASSQGQSEAF
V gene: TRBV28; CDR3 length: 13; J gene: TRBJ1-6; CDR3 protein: ASSSPPSPNSPFH
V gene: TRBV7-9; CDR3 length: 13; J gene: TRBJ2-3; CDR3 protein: ASRRGLAVTDTQY
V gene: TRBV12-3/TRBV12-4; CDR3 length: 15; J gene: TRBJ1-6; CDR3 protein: ASTLLLREGGNSPLH
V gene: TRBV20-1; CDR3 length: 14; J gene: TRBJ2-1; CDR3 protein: SARAPGRGLHNEQF
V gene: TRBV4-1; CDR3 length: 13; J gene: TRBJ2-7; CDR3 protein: ASSPIGQGIGEQY
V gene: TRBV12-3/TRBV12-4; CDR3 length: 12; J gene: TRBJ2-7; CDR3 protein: ASSLTEPKYEQY
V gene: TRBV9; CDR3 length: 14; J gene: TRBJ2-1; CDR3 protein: ASSVGARGTNNEQF
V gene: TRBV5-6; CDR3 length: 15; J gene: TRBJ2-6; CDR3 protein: ASSPERGISGANVLT
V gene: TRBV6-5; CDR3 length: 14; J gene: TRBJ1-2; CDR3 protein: ASSPTMTAPRYGYT
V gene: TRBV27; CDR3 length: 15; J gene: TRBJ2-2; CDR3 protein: ASSPSGPNENTGELF
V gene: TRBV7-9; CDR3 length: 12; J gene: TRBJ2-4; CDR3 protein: ASSSRQLQNIQY
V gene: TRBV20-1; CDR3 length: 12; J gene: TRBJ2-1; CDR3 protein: SARTSGISDEQF
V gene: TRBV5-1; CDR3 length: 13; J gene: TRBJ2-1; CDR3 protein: ASSRIAGGTLEQF
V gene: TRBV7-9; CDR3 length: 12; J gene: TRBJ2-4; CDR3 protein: ASSSYGQGAFEY
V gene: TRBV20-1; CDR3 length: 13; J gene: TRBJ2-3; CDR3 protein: SARTQDTSADTQY
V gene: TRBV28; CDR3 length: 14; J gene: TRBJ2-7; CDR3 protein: ASSSLRAERLNEQY
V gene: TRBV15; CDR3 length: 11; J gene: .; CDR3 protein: ATGSLTSYEQY
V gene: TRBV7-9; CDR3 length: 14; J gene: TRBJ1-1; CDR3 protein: ASSLQVGASFTEAF
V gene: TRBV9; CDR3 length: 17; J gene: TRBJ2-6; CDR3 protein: ASSVATSQKGPGANVLT
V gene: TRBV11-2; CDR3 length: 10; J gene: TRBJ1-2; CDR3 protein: ASSLWGRGYT
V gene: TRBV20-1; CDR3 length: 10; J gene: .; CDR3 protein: SADRLQETQF
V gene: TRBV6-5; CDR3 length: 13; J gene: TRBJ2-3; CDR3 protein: ASSPSSVGLNTQY
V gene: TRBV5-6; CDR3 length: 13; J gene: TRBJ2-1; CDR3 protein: ASSRGLTLYNEQF
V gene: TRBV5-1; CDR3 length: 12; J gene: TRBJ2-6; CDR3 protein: ASSLISGANVPT
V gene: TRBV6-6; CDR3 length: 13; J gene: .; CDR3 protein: SSRYPKVHLYEQY
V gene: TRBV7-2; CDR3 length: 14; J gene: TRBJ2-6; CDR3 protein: ASSYQWGPGANVLT
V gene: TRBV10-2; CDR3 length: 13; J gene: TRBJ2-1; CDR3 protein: ASRNMQGAQNEQF
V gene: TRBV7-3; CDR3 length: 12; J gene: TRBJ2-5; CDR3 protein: ASSSTSGDETQY
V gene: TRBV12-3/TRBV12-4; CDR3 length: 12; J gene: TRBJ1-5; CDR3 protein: ASSGGTGNQPQH
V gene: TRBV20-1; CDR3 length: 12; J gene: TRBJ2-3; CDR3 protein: SATTPSGTDTQY
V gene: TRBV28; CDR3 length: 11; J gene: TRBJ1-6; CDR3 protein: ASSLTRGSPLH
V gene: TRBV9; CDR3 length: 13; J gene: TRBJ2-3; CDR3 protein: ASNLGRGGKDTQY
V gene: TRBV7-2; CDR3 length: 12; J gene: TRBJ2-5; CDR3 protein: ASSHDRGRETQY
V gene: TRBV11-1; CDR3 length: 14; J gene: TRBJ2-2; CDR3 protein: ASSLTGRSTTGELF
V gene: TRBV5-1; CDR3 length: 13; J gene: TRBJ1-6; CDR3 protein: ASSFEQSGNSPLH
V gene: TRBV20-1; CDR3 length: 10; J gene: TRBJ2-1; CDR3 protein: SARTRGNEQF
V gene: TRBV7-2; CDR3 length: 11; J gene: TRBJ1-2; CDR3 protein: ASSAGTDYGYT
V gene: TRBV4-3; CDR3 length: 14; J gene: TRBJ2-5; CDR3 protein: ASSQDNRGMLETQY
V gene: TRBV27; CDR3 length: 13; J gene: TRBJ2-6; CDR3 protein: ASRGPYSGANVLT
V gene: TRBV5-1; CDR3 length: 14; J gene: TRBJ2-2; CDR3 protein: ASSLTAGKGTGELF
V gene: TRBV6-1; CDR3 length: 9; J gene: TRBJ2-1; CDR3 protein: ASRGQTVVF
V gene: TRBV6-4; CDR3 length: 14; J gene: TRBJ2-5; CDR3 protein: ASSDTAAGGPETQY
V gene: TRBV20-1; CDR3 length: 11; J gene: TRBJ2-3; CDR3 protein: SALLGGTDTQY
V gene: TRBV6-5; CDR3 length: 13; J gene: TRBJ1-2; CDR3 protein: ASSSRDGYSYGYT
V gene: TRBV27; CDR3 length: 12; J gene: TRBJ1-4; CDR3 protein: ASRRQLTNEKLF